This T cell receptor (beta chain) comes out of a study of blood T cell repertoires in COVID-19. Whole-study context: Sample material is recorded as cDNA or gDNA derived from T cells, B-cell-depleted T cells, or PBMCs.

The method was immunoSEQ multiplex PCR; TCRdb's version includes in-frame clones alone and lacks a portion of them. Found here are some 260,000 clones, 80% to 90% of them singletons; the top ten hold over 4%. Remarks on this clone: One end of the junction fails to match germline, which may point to a read error.

Participants were aged about 18 to 100 years from approximately 24 US areas. Participants had their cohort set by participant-reported clinical history. CDR1 is SSHAT, CDR2 FNYEAQ, per germline (reference sequence). The CDR3 totals 16 residues. Sequenced material: PBMCs or T cells enriched from blood (not recorded which). This TCR was sampled from a young man with acute COVID-19. V usage is TRBV7-7 and J usage is TRBJ2-1; TRBD1 aligns across 8 bases. DNA for the CDR3: TGTGCTAGCAGCTTAGCGGTTGGACAGGGTAGCAATGAGCAGTTCTTC. This gives the protein CASSLAVGQGSNEQFF.